This TCR beta chain was found in a study of radiation and T cells in renal cell carcinoma. Study-wide results and caveats: Irradiated tumors had higher TCR clonality than control tumors. Intratumoral heterogeneity was not captured in these approximately 1 g regions.

Generated by immunoSEQ multiplex PCR, the TCRdb table keeps only in-frame clones and is missing some. The sample includes about 16,000 clones, under 70% seen only once; the top ten take 9.7%. By share, this clone counts as medium-sized. Its target is not known. The sample's treatment: treatment-naive control, cytoreductive nephrectomy. Treatment-naive patients without radiation supplied the control tumors at nephrectomy. Control tumor donors were a few females and more than ten males, median age roughly 52 years. Sequences were derived from tumor tissue, sampled from a patient whose treatment was nephrectomy without radiotherapy. The sequence came from a man aged 40-49 years with renal cell carcinoma.

Here the CDR3 reads CASSSAGSSGNTIYF. The CDR3 nucleotides are TGTGCCAGCAGTTCGGCAGGGAGCTCTGGAAACACCATATATTTT. V usage is TRBV28 and J usage is TRBJ1-3; weak D call: TRBD1 (5 bases). This CDR3 is 15 amino acids long. Germline lookup yields CDR1 MDHEN and CDR2 SYDVKM. The V and J ends lost 4 bases and 0 bases respectively, with 10 bases between them.